The sequence of this TCR beta chain was determined in a study of blood T cell repertoires in COVID-19. Study-level background: Material from acute and convalescent COVID-19 was sourced from the United States, Italy and Spain. Sources were T cells, B-cell-depleted T cells, or PBMCs; the material itself was cDNA or gDNA.

CDR3 length: 18 amino acids. CDR1 is KGHDR, CDR2 SFDVKD, per germline. With 5 bases removed from V and 7 bases from J, the gap between germline ends came to 28 bases. Original analysis: Amplified reference gene primers provided the basis for estimating nucleated cell counts. Assay: immunoSEQ multiplex PCR; the TCRdb copy retains only in-frame clones and omits some. V, J and clone size are those of that table, while D and trimming were read from the DNA. Of tens of thousands of clones in the sample, approximately 84% were seen once. V gene TRBV24-1 combines with J gene TRBJ1-1, with no clear D. The clonotype originates from a woman between 55 and 75 years old with acute or convalescent COVID-19. The sequenced material came from peripheral blood. The chain's CDR3 is CATSVIWRGGLKLGEAFF. CDR3 coding DNA: TGTGCCACCAGTGTTATCTGGCGGGGAGGACTGAAGCTTGGTGAAGCTTTCTTT.